This TCR beta chain emerged from a study of T cell responses to AZD1222 COVID-19 vaccine. General study points: The peak T cell response came first, and repertoires were sampled only after it. Reportedly, close to half of spike-specific TCRs are directed against unmutated variant regions. Following two doses of AZD1222, Spike-specific TCR breadth and depth rose. Donors skewed white British and female; clonal diversity was possibly underestimated.

V lost 0 bases to trimming and J lost 4 bases, with 7 bases between them. Germline V gives CDR1 WNHNN, CDR2 SYGVQD (reference sequence). The CDR3 is made up of 13 amino acids. Libraries were prepared by immunoSEQ multiplex PCR; TCRdb keeps only in-frame clonotypes and omits some of them. The sample contains 75,000 to 80,000 clones, over 60% of which appear only once. Concerning this clone itself: Its antigen remains unknown.

The source was peripheral blood, collected 28 days after the second dose of the MenACWY control vaccine. This sequence joins TRBV10-1 and TRBJ2-7; D call uncertain. The TCR comes from an adult who received the MenACWY meningococcal vaccine as a control. CDR3 residues: CASSESGRYEQYF. The CDR3 bases are TGCGCCAGCAGTGAGTCGGGTAGATACGAGCAGTACTTC.